These 9 T cell receptor beta chains were all obtained from the same sample, sequenced in a study of shared T cell receptors in the human thymus (dated by TCRdb to 2020 to 2022). The library relied on the immunoSEQ multiplex PCR assay. This is the immuneACCESS table as TCRdb keeps it, with only in-frame sequences that have V and J called. A part of the clones is gone; compared with another copy, unresolved V genes explain less than half, and the rest is unexplained. Present in this sample are 640,000 or so clones, around 87% of which were seen just once. The ten largest clones capture 0.0094% of the sample. The same sample was also used in a study of human thymus T cells.

The sequenced sample was thymocytes. Source of these receptors: a boy younger than two with a congenital heart defect. Donor details come from another sample of the same person, matched by shared clones.

The rearrangement joins TRBV28 to TRBJ2-2; the match to TRBD2 covers 14 bases. The CDR3 is 14 residues long. V lost 10 bases to trimming and J lost 5 bases; unmatched junction nucleotides: 3. Germline CDR1 is MDHEN and CDR2 is SYDVKM. In nucleotides, the CDR3 is TGTGCCATCCGGACTAGCGGGGGGACCGGGGAGCTGTTTTTT. Its translation is CAIRTSGGTGELFF.

J is TRBJ2-1 and V is TRBV7-9; 7 nucleotides line up with TRBD1. V was pared by 7 bases and J by 9 bases, with 9 bases of the junction left unmatched. The CDR3 covers 13 residues. The V gene's germline CDR1 is SEHNR and CDR2 FQNEAQ (reference sequence). CDR3 nucleotide sequence: TGTGCCAGCACCCTAGGCACAGGGGTTGAGCAGTTCTTC. Amino acid sequence: CASTLGTGVEQFF.

The chain uses TRBV10-3 and TRBJ2-2, with 7 bases lining up with TRBD2. V was clipped by 4 bases and J by 3 bases; unmatched bases: 8. This CDR3 spans 16 amino acids. Germline CDR1 ENHRY, CDR2 SYGVKD. In nucleotides, the CDR3 is TGTGCCATCAGTGTCAGGGAGGGCGGGTACACCGGGGAGCTGTTTTTT. Encoded protein: CAISVREGGYTGELFF.

The chain is built from TRBV4-2 and TRBJ1-1; 7 bases line up with TRBD1. In germline, CDR1 is LGHNA, CDR2 YNFKEQ. V dropped 1 base and J dropped 3; count of bases not matched to a gene: 11. CDR3 length: 17 amino acids. The CDR3 DNA sequence: TGTGCCAGCAGCCAAGTTCAGATGAGGGGGCCGTACACTGAAGCTTTCTTT. Translating gives CASSQVQMRGPYTEAFF.

The chain has TRBV7-8 and TRBJ1-3; D perhaps matches TRBD1 (5 bases). Germline CDR1 and CDR2: SGHVS and FQNEAQ. The V end was cut by 1 base, the J end by 0 bases, with 7 bases between. The CDR3 has 15 residues. CDR3 region: CASSLGGSSGNTIYF. The CDR3 bases are TGTGCCAGCAGCTTAGGGGGCAGCTCTGGAAACACCATATATTTT.

V and J are TRBV19 and TRBJ2-7; D perhaps matches TRBD1 (6 bases). Germline V gene sequence: CDR1 LNHDA, CDR2 SQIVND (reference sequence). Deletions cut 3 bases from V and 4 bases from J, with 10 bases between. The CDR3 sequence is 13 residues long. CDR3 in DNA: TGTGCCAGTAGTATTGGTAGGGGGTACGAGCAGTACTTC. This translates into CASSIGRGYEQYF.

CDR3 amino acids: CASPRSKQYF. As DNA, the CDR3 is TGTGCCAGCCCCCGGTCGAAGCAGTACTTC. V is TRBV27 and J is TRBJ2-7; no clear D gene. This CDR3 region has 10 residues. Trimming took off 8 bases at V and 8 bases at J, with 10 bases between the two ends. CDR1 and CDR2 from the germline V gene are MNHEY and SMNVEV (reference sequence).

This chain joins TRBV27 and TRBJ2-1; no firm D call. This CDR3 region has 13 residues. Germline assignment: CDR1 MNHEY and CDR2 SMNVEV (reference sequence). Trimming stripped 8 bases from V and 0 bases from J, with 8 bases between. The CDR3 here is CASALSSYNEQFF. The CDR3 nucleotides are TGTGCCAGCGCCCTCAGCTCCTACAATGAGCAGTTCTTC.

This clone was seen a single time. CDR3 DNA sequence: TGTGCCATCAGTGATCCAGGGCGTAATCAGCCCCAGCATTTT. Translating it yields CAISDPGRNQPQHF. V is TRBV10-3 and J is TRBJ1-5; weak D call: TRBD1 (5 bases). This CDR3 is built from 14 residues. The germline gives CDR1 ENHRY, CDR2 SYGVKD. V lost 3 bases and J 4 bases, leaving 10 bases between the germline ends.